The rows below give T cell receptor beta chains drawn from one sample of a study of T cells in localized non-small cell lung cancer. The repertoire was sequenced with immunoSEQ multiplex PCR; TCRdb's copy has only in-frame clones and lacks some. This sample has some 2,200 clones, with about 29% found just once. The starting material was normal lung tissue next to the tumor, obtained before any cancer treatment. These receptor sequences come from a female donor of 60 years or more with stage I squamous cell lung carcinoma. Both conserved end residues are part of each CDR3. A D gene is named only where the DNA matches it firmly. The size entry is marked missing in some rows and otherwise reads once, few, many or a size class.

clone_size d_call j_call v_call cdr3_nt cdr3_aa
NA TRBD2 TRBJ2-2 TRBV19 TGTGCCGCGGGGAGGGCCTTTGACGGGGAGCTGTTTTTT CAAGRAFDGELFF
NA NA TRBJ2-3 TRBV18 TGTGCCAGCTCACCGCCGACTGGGGCATGGAGTACGCAGTATTTT CASSPPTGAWSTQYF
few NA TRBJ2-1 TRBV11-3 TGTGCCAGCAGCCCCGAGGGGGGGAGAAATGAGCAGTTCTTC CASSPEGGRNEQFF
NA NA TRBJ1-1 TRBV7-2 TGTGCCAGCAGCGTCCAGATTAACACTGAAGCTTTCTTT CASSVQINTEAFF
NA NA TRBJ2-3 TRBV14 TGTGCCAGCAGCCCGTTCTCGGGGGGCGGGAGCACAGATACGCAGTATTTT CASSPFSGGGSTDTQYF
NA NA TRBJ1-1 TRBV19 TGTGCCAGTAGTATAGCAGGGGTCCAGAACACTGAAGCTTTCTTT CASSIAGVQNTEAFF
few TRBD1 TRBJ2-3 TRBV9 TGTGCCAGCAGCGTAGTCCCCACAGGGGGAGGCGGAGATACGCAGTATTTT CASSVVPTGGGGDTQYF
NA TRBD2 TRBJ2-7 TRBV18 TGTGCCAGCTCACCACAGCTAGCGGGTACAACCTACGAGCAGTACTTC CASSPQLAGTTYEQYF
NA NA TRBJ2-1 TRBV25-1 TGTGCCAGCAGCGCCGCGACCGGGACACCTTCCAATGAGCAGTTCTTC CASSAATGTPSNEQFF
NA NA TRBJ1-1 TRBV15 TGTGCCACCAGCAGAGAAAAGGGGCAGAACACTGAAGCTTTCTTT CATSREKGQNTEAFF
NA NA TRBJ1-1 TRBV30 TGTGCCTGGGATCTCCCCGGACACTTGAACACTGAAGCTTTCTTT CAWDLPGHLNTEAFF
few TRBD2 TRBJ2-3 TRBV28 TGTGCCAGCACCCAGCGGGGCCCCACAGATACGCAGTATTTT CASTQRGPTDTQYF
medium-sized NA TRBJ1-1 TRBV11-3 TGTGCCAGCAGCCCCGGGGGGGCGGGAGACACTGAAGCTTTCTTT CASSPGGAGDTEAFF
few TRBD2 TRBJ2-3 TRBV11-3 TGTGCCAGCAGCCAAGGAATCCTTGGGACTAGCGAGGGGGATACGCAGTATTTT CASSQGILGTSEGDTQYF
NA NA TRBJ1-5 TRBV19 TGTGCCAGTAGTATAGAGGGCCAGCAAAACGGGCCCCAGCATTTT CASSIEGQQNGPQHF
few NA TRBJ2-2 TRBV7-5 TGTGCCAGCTTCCATGGACAGGGTAACACCGGGGAGCTGTTTTTT CASFHGQGNTGELFF